The entry below describes one T cell receptor (beta chain). The antigen is unknown. Germline V lookup: CDR1 SGHNT, CDR2 YYREEE (reference sequence). V was pared by 0 bases and J by 5 bases, with 12 bases between. This CDR3 comprises 15 residues. The data were obtained in a study of T cell responses to AZD1222 COVID-19 vaccine. Broader study findings: Targets within unmutated variant regions were reportedly found for nearly half of spike-specific TCRs. AZD1222 recipients seropositive at baseline numbered only six or seven. White British people made up most donors, females outnumbered males, and clonal diversity was possibly underestimated. All repertoire sampling was performed exclusively after the peak T cell response.

Profiling relied on immunoSEQ multiplex PCR, and the TCRdb table lists in-frame clones only, not all of them. The table includes 94,000 or so clones, 85% to 90% detected once. The sequences come from peripheral blood, collected on day 0 of AZD1222 vaccination. V gene TRBV5-4 combines with J gene TRBJ2-1; D possibly corresponds to TRBD2 (6 bases). The receptor's source is an adult in good health. CDR3 protein: CASSLAASADNEQFF. CDR3 DNA sequence: TGTGCCAGCAGCTTGGCGGCTAGCGCTGACAATGAGCAGTTCTTC.